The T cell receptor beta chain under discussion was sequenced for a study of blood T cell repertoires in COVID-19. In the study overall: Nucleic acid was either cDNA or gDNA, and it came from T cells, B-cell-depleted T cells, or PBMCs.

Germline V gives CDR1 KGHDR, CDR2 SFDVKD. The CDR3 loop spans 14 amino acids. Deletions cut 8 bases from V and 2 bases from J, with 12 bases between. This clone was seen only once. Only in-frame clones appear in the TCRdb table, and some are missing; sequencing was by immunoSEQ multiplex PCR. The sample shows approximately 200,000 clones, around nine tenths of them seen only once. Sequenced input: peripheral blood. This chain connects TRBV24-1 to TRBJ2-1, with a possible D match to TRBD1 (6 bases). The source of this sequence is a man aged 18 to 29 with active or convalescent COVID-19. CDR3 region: CATMATGTYNEQFF. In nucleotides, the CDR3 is TGTGCCACCATGGCGACAGGCACCTACAATGAGCAGTTCTTC.